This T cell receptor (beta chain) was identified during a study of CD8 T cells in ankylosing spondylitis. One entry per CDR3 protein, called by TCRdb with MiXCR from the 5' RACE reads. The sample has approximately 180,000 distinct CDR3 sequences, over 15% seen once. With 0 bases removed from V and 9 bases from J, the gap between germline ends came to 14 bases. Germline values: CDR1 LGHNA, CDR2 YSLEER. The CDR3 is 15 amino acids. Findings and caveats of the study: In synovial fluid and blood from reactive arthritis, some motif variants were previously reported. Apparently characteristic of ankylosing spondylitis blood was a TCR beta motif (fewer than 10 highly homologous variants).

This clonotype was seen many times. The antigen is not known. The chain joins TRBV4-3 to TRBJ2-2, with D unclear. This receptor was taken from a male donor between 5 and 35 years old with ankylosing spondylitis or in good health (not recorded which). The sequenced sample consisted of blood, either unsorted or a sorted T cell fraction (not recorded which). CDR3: CASSQDAVQSRELFF. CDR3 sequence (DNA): TGCGCCAGCAGCCAAGATGCAGTCCAGTCCCGGGAGCTGTTTTTT.